This TCR beta chain emerged from a study of blood T cell repertoires in COVID-19. Across the study: Donors in the United States, Italy and Spain gave samples during acute or convalescent COVID-19.

Participants were aged roughly 18 to 89 years, lived in over 20 US areas, and enrolled virtually. Original methodology: From reference gene primer amplification, estimates of nucleated cell counts were derived. Assay: immunoSEQ multiplex PCR; the TCRdb copy retains only in-frame clones and omits some. D and trimming come from the DNA, and the V and J calls and clone size come from that table. The sample consists of hundreds of thousands of clones, roughly four fifths of them appearing once. This clone appeared a single time. A read error may produce the germline difference seen at one junction end. Sequencing was done on a sample of PBMCs or T cells enriched from blood (not recorded which). The origin of this receptor is a man aged 30 to 39 with acute COVID-19.

In nucleotides, the CDR3 is TGTGCCAGCAGCTTGATTCGGCAGGGGGACGACAATGAGCAGTTCTTC. Translation gives CASSLIRQGDDNEQFF. The genes are TRBV5-1 and TRBJ2-1; 7 bases agree with TRBD1. This CDR3 has 16 residues. Germline CDR1 is SGHRS and CDR2 is YFSETQ.